The clone carrying this T cell receptor (beta chain) came up many times. The entry originates in a study of T-cell reconstitution after alpha-beta-depleted transplantation in children. For TCRbeta, the library was prepared with unique molecular identifiers. One entry per CDR3 protein, called by TCRdb with MiXCR from the PCR reads. Of hundreds of thousands of distinct CDR3 sequences in the sample, roughly 17% were seen once. The sequence came from a human donor who donated a stem cell graft to a child with acute myeloid leukemia. This material consisted of PBMCs from the stem cell graft donor, taken from the stem cell graft.

The CDR3 DNA reads as TGCAGTGCTAGTCGGGGAACAAACTATGGCTACACCTTC. Translating it yields CSASRGTNYGYTF. The chain uses TRBV20-1 and TRBJ1-2, with D hard to call. The V gene's germline CDR1 is DFQATT and CDR2 SNEGSKA (reference sequence). CDR3 length: 13 amino acids. Trimming took off 3 bases at V and 2 bases at J, with 10 bases between the two ends.